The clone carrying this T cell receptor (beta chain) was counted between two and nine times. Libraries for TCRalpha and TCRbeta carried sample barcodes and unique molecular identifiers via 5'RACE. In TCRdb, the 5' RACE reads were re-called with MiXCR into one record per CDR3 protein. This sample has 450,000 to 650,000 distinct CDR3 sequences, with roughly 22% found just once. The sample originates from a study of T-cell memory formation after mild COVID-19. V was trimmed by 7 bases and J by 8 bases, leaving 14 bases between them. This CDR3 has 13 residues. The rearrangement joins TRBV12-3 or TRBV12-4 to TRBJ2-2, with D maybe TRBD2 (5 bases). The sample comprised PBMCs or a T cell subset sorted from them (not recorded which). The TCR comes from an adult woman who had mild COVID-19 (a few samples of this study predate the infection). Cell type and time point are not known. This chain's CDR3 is CASNTREAGELFF. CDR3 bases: TGTGCCAGCAATACTCGGGAAGCTGGGGAGCTGTTTTTT.